What follows describes a single T cell receptor (beta chain). These data come from a study of blood T cell repertoires in COVID-19. Study at large: Samples representing acute and convalescent COVID-19 were sourced from the United States, Italy and Spain.

Germline V gene lookup returns CDR1 MGHRA and CDR2 YSYEKL. The ends were cut back, 2 bases at V and 2 bases at J, with 9 bases in the middle. The CDR3 has 15 residues. The data were produced by immunoSEQ multiplex PCR, yet TCRdb's version contains in-frame clones alone and is incomplete. The table has approximately 250,000 clones, approximately 88% seen once; the top ten hold about 1%. The age range of participants was about 18 to 89 years, with residence in fewer than 25 US areas. In Cohort 3, a recovered donor had either two negative PCRs, clearance, or symptom resolution. The clonotype was recovered from a woman in her twenties or thirties who had recovered from COVID-19. Material for sequencing was PBMCs or T cells enriched from blood (not recorded which). The V call is TRBV4-1, the J call TRBJ2-2; D is unclear. Written as DNA, the CDR3 is TGCGCCAGCAGCCAAAAGAGACTTAACACCGGGGAGCTGTTTTTT. Protein sequence: CASSQKRLNTGELFF.